The sequence of this T cell receptor (beta chain) was determined in a study of blood T cells in healthy people across ages. This CDR3 is built from 16 residues. CDR1 is MGHDK and CDR2 is SYGVNS in the germline V gene. The junction had 9 bases not matched to a gene; V was cut back by 4 bases and J by 6 bases. Combining a sample-barcoded 5' primer with a J-beta primer mix, a second PCR ran for 7 to 11 cycles. TCRdb itself ran the 5' RACE reads through MiXCR, one entry per CDR3 protein. This repertoire shows about 1.7 million distinct CDR3 sequences, 28% found once; its top ten account for 7% to 9%. Study results and limitations: Underestimates were what the diversity estimates from one million T cells were considered to be. More naive CD4+ cells and higher diversity marked long-lived donors relative to aged donors.

As to this clonotype: Its target is not known.

J is TRBJ2-2 and V is TRBV25-1; 9 nucleotides match TRBD1. This sequence originates from a woman younger than 45 in good health. Specimen: blood. The CDR3 protein is CASSGGTGRYAGELFF. The CDR3 nucleotides read TGTGCCAGCAGTGGTGGGACAGGGCGATACGCCGGGGAGCTGTTTTTT.